The 21 T cell receptor beta chains below were found in one sample sequenced in a study of T cell changes during pregnancy in multiple sclerosis. TCRdb's table, derived via immunoSEQ multiplex PCR, lists solely in-frame clones and lacks some. This table holds approximately 90,000 clones, roughly 93% found once. The input for sequencing was peripheral blood, taken in the third trimester of pregnancy. Receptors originate from a female donor with multiple sclerosis, enrolled in a pregnancy study.

V gene TRBV7-9 combines with J gene TRBJ2-6; D may be TRBD2 (6 bases). Looked up from germline, CDR1 is SEHNR and CDR2 is FQNEAQ (reference sequence). This CDR3 has 14 amino acids. Deletions cut 4 bases from V and 2 bases from J, with 6 bases between. The CDR3 loop is CASSSGAGANVLTF. Written as DNA, the CDR3 is TGTGCCAGCAGCTCGGGGGCTGGGGCCAACGTCCTGACTTTC.

The rearrangement joins TRBV11-2 to TRBJ2-7; 11 nucleotides match TRBD1. Trimming cost V 5 bases and J 1 base; bases outside gene matches: 10. Germline V gene data show CDR1 as SGHAT and CDR2 as FQNNGV. This CDR3 has 17 residues. For the CDR3, the DNA is TGTGCCAGCAGCGGCCTGAAACGGGACAGGGGGTCCTACGAGCAGTACTTC. Translating gives CASSGLKRDRGSYEQYF. Full variable domain (rest looked up from reference TRBV11-2 and TRBJ2-7): EAGVAQSPRYKIIEKRQSVAFWCNPISGHATLYWYQQILGQGPKLLIQFQNNGVVDDSQLPKDRFSAERLKGVDSTLKIQPAKLEDSAVYLCASSGLKRDRGSYEQYFGPGTRLTVT.

The chain employs TRBV18 and TRBJ1-5; 8 nucleotides line up with TRBD1. CDR1 is KGHSH, CDR2 LQKENI, per germline. The V gene end was trimmed by 0 bases and the J gene end by 6 bases; junction bases not matched to a gene: 7. The CDR3 has 16 residues. The CDR3 loop reads CASSPPSGGVGQPQHF. The CDR3 DNA sequence: TGTGCCAGCTCACCACCTTCAGGGGGCGTTGGTCAGCCCCAGCATTTT.

As to this clone: This CDR3 is also generated by other DNA sequences in the sample. The chain joins TRBV30 to TRBJ1-1; 10 nucleotides align to TRBD1. Germline V CDR1 and CDR2: GTSNPN, SVGIG (reference sequence). The CDR3 extends over 15 amino acids. The junction had 10 bases not matched to a gene; V was cut back by 7 bases and J by 2 bases. The CDR3, as DNA: TGTGCCTCGGACAGGGGGATAACATTAAACACTGAAGCTTTCTTT. It is translated as CASDRGITLNTEAFF.

The chain employs TRBV25-1 and TRBJ1-3; the D gene is possibly TRBD1 (6 bases). Germline CDR1 and CDR2: MGHDK and SYGVNS. There are 14 residues in the CDR3. Trimming left V 6 bases short and J 0 bases short, with 9 bases between. The CDR3 loop is CASSGGLSGNTIYF. The CDR3, as DNA: TGTGCCAGCAGCGGGGGGCTCTCTGGAAACACCATATATTTT.

The chain employs TRBV6-6 and TRBJ1-5; D not resolved. Deletions cut 5 bases from V and 0 bases from J, with 11 bases between. Germline V gene sequence: CDR1 MNHNY, CDR2 SVGAGI (reference sequence). The CDR3 runs to 15 residues. CDR3 region: CASSPPGISNQPQHF. The CDR3 bases are TGTGCCAGCAGTCCGCCGGGAATTAGCAATCAGCCCCAGCATTTT.

V is TRBV10-3 and J is TRBJ2-1, with D hard to call. The germline gives CDR1 ENHRY, CDR2 SYGVKD. V lost 7 bases and J 0 bases, leaving 10 bases between the germline ends. The length of the CDR3 is 14 residues. CDR3 sequence: CAITLSPSYNEQFF. The DNA of the CDR3 is TGTGCCATCACTCTATCTCCCTCCTACAATGAGCAGTTCTTC.

The rearrangement uses TRBV7-6 and TRBJ2-1, with TRBD1 matching 12 bases. Germline CDR1 is SGHVS and CDR2 is FNYEAQ. Losses at the gene ends were 1 base for V and 10 bases for J; bases not matched to a gene: 5. The CDR3 loop spans 15 amino acids. CDR3 region: CASSLGGQGAGEQFF. The CDR3 nucleotides are TGTGCCAGCAGCTTAGGGGGACAGGGGGCTGGAGAGCAGTTCTTC.

This clone was seen a single time. The V and J genes are TRBV27 and TRBJ2-7; possibly TRBD2 for D (6 bases). Trimming took 5 bases from V and 5 from J, leaving 16 bases between them. Germline V gene data show CDR1 as MNHEY and CDR2 as SMNVEV (reference sequence). This CDR3 has 14 residues. CDR3 sequence: CASSIGTFVHEQYF. The CDR3 nucleotides are TGTGCCAGCAGTATCGGGACTTTTGTCCACGAGCAGTACTTC.

Here the CDR3 reads CASSLEAVHHGYTF. The CDR3, as DNA: TGTGCCAGCAGCTTGGAGGCGGTACATCATGGCTACACCTTC. The chain is built from TRBV5-4 and TRBJ1-2, with no clear D. Between the trimmed V and J ends, which lost 0 bases and 6 bases, there was a span of 12 bases. This CDR3 comprises 14 residues. Germline loops: CDR1 SGHNT, CDR2 YYREEE (reference sequence).

The DNA for the CDR3 is TGCGCCAGCAGCTTGCGGGACAGGACCTACGAGCAGTACTTC. Translated: CASSLRDRTYEQYF. The rearrangement joins TRBV5-1 to TRBJ2-7; TRBD1 matches 8 bases. Germline V gives CDR1 SGHRS, CDR2 YFSETQ. With V trimmed by 1 base and J by 2 bases, 2 bases remained unmatched. The CDR3 consists of 14 residues.

V gene TRBV14 combines with J gene TRBJ1-1; D is unresolved. The CDR3 consists of 16 residues. From germline, CDR1 is SGHDN and CDR2 FVKESK. Deletions cut 0 bases from V and 3 bases from J, with 14 bases between. The CDR3 nucleotides are TGTGCCAGCAGCCAAGATGAATGGCCCGAGGACACTGAAGCTTTCTTT. Amino acid sequence: CASSQDEWPEDTEAFF.

The chain couples TRBV21-1 to TRBJ1-3. TRBV21-1 is annotated as a pseudogene. This CDR3 has 16 residues. CDR3 sequence: CASSKLVGSSGNTIYF. CDR3 coding DNA: TGTGCCAGCAGCAAACTAGTCGGAAGCTCTGGAAACACCATATATTTT.

As concerns this clone: Sequence at one end of the junction differs from germline and may be a read error. The rearrangement uses TRBV28 and TRBJ2-1, with 11 bases aligning to TRBD2. This CDR3 comprises 19 residues. Germline lookup yields CDR1 MDHEN and CDR2 SYDVKM. Here the CDR3 DNA reads TGTGCCAGCAGTTTATCCTGGACGCTTGTGACTAGCGGGAATCGCAAGCGGCTCTTC. It translates to CASSLSWTLVTSGNRKRLF.

V is TRBV15 and J is TRBJ2-2; the D gene is possibly TRBD1 (5 bases). V lost 5 bases to trimming and J lost 4 bases, with 14 bases between them. CDR1 and CDR2 (germline): LNHNV, YYDKDF (reference sequence). This CDR3 spans 15 amino acids. The CDR3 region has the DNA TGTGCCACCAGCCCACAGGACCTGGGCACCGGGGAGCTGTTTTTT. Translated: CATSPQDLGTGELFF.

The rearrangement joins TRBV29-1 to TRBJ2-7; 7 nucleotides agree with TRBD1. The J segment lost 4 bases and the V segment lost 5 bases, leaving 11 bases of the junction unmatched. Germline CDR1 reads SQVTM; CDR2 reads ANQGSEA. CDR3 length equals 14 residues. CDR3 sequence (DNA): TGCAGCGTTCAAGCTATACAGGGGCAATACGAGCAGTACTTC. This encodes CSVQAIQGQYEQYF.

The CDR3 here is CATQGARGNTEAFF. CDR3 nucleotide sequence: TGTGCCACCCAGGGGGCCCGGGGGAACACTGAAGCTTTCTTT. The chain is built from TRBV19 and TRBJ1-1; 8 bases line up with TRBD1. Germline CDR1 reads LNHDA; CDR2 reads SQIVND (reference sequence). This CDR3 has 14 amino acids. The ends lost 10 bases at V and 1 base at J; junction bases unmatched: 8.

The chain is built from TRBV18 and TRBJ1-5, with D tentatively TRBD1 (6 bases). V was cut by 3 bases and J by 3 bases, with 15 bases left in between. The germline gives CDR1 KGHSH, CDR2 LQKENI. The CDR3 is made up of 16 amino acids. The CDR3 sequence: CASSPSDRGLNQPQHF. In DNA, the CDR3 is TGTGCCAGCTCACCTTCGGACAGAGGCCTCAATCAGCCCCAGCATTTT. Together with reference TRBV18 and TRBJ1-5, the CDR3 gives the full variable domain: NAGVMQNPRHLVRRRGQEARLRCSPMKGHSHVYWYRQLPEEGLKFMVYLQKENIIDESGMPKERFSAEFPKEGPSILRIQQVVRGDSAAYFCASSPSDRGLNQPQHFGDGTRLSIL.

V usage is TRBV27 and J usage is TRBJ2-1, with 10 bases that match TRBD2. Germline values: CDR1 MNHEY, CDR2 SMNVEV (reference sequence). This CDR3 region has 18 residues. Trimming cost V 1 base and J 9 bases; bases outside gene matches: 15. The CDR3 DNA reads as TGTGCCAGCAGTTTATTCCCAGCGGGAGGGGGTCGGTCGAGTGAGCAGTTCTTC. Encoded protein: CASSLFPAGGGRSSEQFF.

This clone is a singleton in its sample. The chain is built from TRBV7-9 and TRBJ2-6; 7 bases map to TRBD1. Germline values: CDR1 SEHNR, CDR2 FQNEAQ (reference sequence). This CDR3 region has 16 residues. V was pared by 1 base and J by 0 bases, with 0 bases of the junction left unmatched. CDR3 DNA sequence: TGTGCCAGCAGCTTAGACAGGGGCTCTGGGGCCAACGTCCTGACTTTC. Translating it yields CASSLDRGSGANVLTF.

The V gene is TRBV27, the J gene TRBJ1-5; D is possibly TRBD1 (5 bases). V was trimmed by 4 bases and J by 2 bases, leaving 6 bases between them. From germline, CDR1 is MNHEY and CDR2 SMNVEV (reference sequence). The length of the CDR3 is 13 residues. CDR3 coding DNA: TGTGCCAGCAGTTGGGGGGGCAATCAGCCCCAGCATTTT. It yields the protein CASSWGGNQPQHF.